The source of this TCR beta chain is a study of T-cell memory formation after mild COVID-19. This clonotype was seen only a few times. CDR3 length equals 14 residues. Germline V gene sequence: CDR1 LNHDA, CDR2 SQIVND (reference sequence). Trimming pared 3 bases from V and 5 bases from J, leaving 11 bases between. TCRdb processed the 5' RACE reads anew with MiXCR; each CDR3 protein has one entry. The data show around 500,000 distinct CDR3 sequences, 18% seen once. The chain employs TRBV19 and TRBJ1-5; D is uncertain. The TCR originated in an adult woman who had mild COVID-19 (a few samples of this study predate the infection). Cell type and time point are not known. The sample was PBMCs or a T cell subset sorted from them (not recorded which). CDR3 in amino acids: CASSIRRTDQPQHF. CDR3 DNA: TGTGCCAGTAGTATTAGGAGGACCGATCAGCCCCAGCATTTT. Full variable domain (outside the CDR3, taken from reference TRBV19 and TRBJ1-5): DGGITQSPKYLFRKEGQNVTLSCEQNLNHDAMYWYRQDPGQGLRLIYYSQIVNDFQKGDIAEGYSVSREKKESFPLTVTSAQKNPTAFYLCASSIRRTDQPQHFGDGTRLSIL.